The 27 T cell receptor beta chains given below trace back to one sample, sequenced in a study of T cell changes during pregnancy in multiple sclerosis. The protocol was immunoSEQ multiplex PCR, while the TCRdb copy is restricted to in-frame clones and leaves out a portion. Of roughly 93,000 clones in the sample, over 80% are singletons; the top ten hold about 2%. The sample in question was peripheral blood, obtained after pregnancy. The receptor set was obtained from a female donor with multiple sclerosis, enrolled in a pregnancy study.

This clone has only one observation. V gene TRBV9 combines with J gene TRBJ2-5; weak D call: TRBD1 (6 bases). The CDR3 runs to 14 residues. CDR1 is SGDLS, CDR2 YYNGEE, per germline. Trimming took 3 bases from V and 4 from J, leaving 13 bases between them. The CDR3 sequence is CASSATGFRETQYF. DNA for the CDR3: TGTGCCAGCAGCGCCACAGGGTTTAGAGAGACCCAGTACTTC.

The CDR3 bases are TGTGCCAGCAGCTTATCTCGCCTAGAGGGAGGTGAGCAGTTCTTC. Translation gives CASSLSRLEGGEQFF. The chain links TRBV7-9 to TRBJ2-1, with a possible D match to TRBD2 (6 bases). CDR1 and CDR2 from the germline V gene are SEHNR and FQNEAQ (reference sequence). V lost 2 bases and J lost 9, with 17 bases in between. This CDR3 spans 15 amino acids.

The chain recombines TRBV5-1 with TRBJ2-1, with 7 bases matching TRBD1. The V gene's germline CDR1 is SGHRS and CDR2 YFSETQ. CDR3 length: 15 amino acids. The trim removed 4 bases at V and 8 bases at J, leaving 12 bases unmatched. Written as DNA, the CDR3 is TGCGCCAGCAGCCCCCAGGGACAGTTGAGGTATGAGCAGTTCTTC. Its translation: CASSPQGQLRYEQFF.

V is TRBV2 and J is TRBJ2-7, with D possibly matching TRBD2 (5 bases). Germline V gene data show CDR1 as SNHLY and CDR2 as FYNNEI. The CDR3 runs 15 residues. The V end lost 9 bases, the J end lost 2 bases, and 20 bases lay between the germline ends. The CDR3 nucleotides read TGTGCCAGGAGAAAGGCAGGAGGCATCACCTACGAGCAGTACTTC. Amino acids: CARRKAGGITYEQYF.

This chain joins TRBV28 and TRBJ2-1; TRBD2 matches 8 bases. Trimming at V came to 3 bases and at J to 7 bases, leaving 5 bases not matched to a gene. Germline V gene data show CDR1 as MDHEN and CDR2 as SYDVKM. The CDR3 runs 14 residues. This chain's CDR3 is CASSFGAGGNEQFF. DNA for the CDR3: TGTGCCAGCAGTTTTGGGGCGGGAGGAAATGAGCAGTTCTTC.

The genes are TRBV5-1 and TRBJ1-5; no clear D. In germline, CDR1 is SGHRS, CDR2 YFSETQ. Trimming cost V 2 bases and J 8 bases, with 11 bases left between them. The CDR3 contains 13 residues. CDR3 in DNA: TGCGCCAGCAGCTTCGTGACGGGTGAGCCCCAGCATTTT. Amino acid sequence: CASSFVTGEPQHF.

The CDR3 spells CASSSADRGWEQYF. The CDR3, as DNA: TGCGCCAGCAGCTCAGCCGACAGGGGATGGGAGCAGTACTTC. The rearrangement uses TRBV5-1 and TRBJ2-7, with 8 bases lining up with TRBD1. CDR1 and CDR2 from the germline V gene are SGHRS and YFSETQ. The CDR3 has 14 amino acids. V shed 3 bases, J shed 7 bases, and the junction held 9 bases outside the gene matches.

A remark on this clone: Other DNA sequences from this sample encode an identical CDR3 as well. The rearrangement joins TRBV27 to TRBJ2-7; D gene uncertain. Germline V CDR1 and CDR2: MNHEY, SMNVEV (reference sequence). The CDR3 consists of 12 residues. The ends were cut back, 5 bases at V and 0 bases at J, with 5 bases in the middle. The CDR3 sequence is CASSASSYEQYF. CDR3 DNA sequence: TGTGCCAGCAGTGCGAGCTCCTACGAGCAGTACTTC.

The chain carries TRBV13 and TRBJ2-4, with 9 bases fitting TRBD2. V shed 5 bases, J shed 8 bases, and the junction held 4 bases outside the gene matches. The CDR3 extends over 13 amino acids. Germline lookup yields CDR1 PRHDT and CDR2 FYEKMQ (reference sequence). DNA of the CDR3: TGTGCCAGCAGCCCGCGGGGGGGGGACATTCAGTACTTC. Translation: CASSPRGGDIQYF.

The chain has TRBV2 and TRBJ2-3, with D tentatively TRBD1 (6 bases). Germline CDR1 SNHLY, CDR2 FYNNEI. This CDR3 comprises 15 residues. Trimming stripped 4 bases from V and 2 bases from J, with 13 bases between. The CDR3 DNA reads TGTGCCAGCAGTGGGCAGGGGCAGCTCACAGATACGCAGTATTTT. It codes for CASSGQGQLTDTQYF.

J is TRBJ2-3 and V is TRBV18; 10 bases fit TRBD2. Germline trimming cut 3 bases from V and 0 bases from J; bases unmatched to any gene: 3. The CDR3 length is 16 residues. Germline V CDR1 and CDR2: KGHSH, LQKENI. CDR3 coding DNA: TGTGCCAGCTCACCCATGACTAGCGGGAGCACAGATACGCAGTATTTT. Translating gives CASSPMTSGSTDTQYF.

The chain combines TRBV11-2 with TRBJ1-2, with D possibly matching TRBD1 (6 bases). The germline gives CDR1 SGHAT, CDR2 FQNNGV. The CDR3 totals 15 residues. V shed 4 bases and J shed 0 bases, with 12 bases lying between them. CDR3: CASSWDTTANYGYTF. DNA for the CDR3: TGTGCCAGCAGCTGGGACACGACGGCTAACTATGGCTACACCTTC.

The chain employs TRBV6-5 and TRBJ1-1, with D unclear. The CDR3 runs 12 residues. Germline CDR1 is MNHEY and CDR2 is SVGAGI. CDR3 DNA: TGTGTCTCGTACGCAGCAGGTATTGAAGCTTTCTTT. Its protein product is CVSYAAGIEAFF.

The CDR3 loop reads CASSPLTGAIRGNEQFF. DNA for the CDR3: TGTGCCAGCTCACCATTAACAGGGGCAATAAGGGGAAATGAGCAGTTCTTC. V gene TRBV18 combines with J gene TRBJ2-1, with 7 bases matching TRBD1. J was trimmed by 7 bases and V by 2 bases; bases with no gene match: 14. The CDR3 totals 17 residues. CDR1 is KGHSH, CDR2 LQKENI, per germline. The full variable domain, completed using reference TRBV18 and TRBJ2-1, is NAGVMQNPRHLVRRRGQEARLRCSPMKGHSHVYWYRQLPEEGLKFMVYLQKENIIDESGMPKERFSAEFPKEGPSILRIQQVVRGDSAAYFCASSPLTGAIRGNEQFFGPGTRLTVL.

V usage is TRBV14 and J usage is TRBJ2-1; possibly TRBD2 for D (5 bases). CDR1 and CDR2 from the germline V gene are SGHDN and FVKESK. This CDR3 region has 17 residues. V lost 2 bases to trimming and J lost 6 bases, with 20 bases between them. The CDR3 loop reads CASSQRWTPQLSNEQFF. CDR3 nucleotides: TGTGCCAGCAGCCAAAGATGGACTCCCCAACTGAGCAATGAGCAGTTCTTC.

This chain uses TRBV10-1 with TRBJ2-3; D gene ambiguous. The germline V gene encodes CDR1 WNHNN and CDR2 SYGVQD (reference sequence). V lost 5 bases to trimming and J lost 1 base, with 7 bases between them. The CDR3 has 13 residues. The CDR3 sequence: CASSRGGTDTQYF. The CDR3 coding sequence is TGCGCCAGCAGTCGCGGAGGCACAGATACGCAGTATTTT.

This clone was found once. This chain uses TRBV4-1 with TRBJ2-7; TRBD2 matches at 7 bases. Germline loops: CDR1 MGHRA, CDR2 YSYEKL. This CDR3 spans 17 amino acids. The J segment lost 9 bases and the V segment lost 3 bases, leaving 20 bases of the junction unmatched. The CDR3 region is CASSHPIGLAASTAQYF. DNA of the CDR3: TGCGCCAGCAGCCATCCGATTGGCCTAGCGGCCTCCACGGCGCAGTACTTC.

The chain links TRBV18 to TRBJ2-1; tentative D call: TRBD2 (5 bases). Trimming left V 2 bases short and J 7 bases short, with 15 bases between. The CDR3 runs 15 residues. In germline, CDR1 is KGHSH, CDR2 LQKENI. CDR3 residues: CASSPSSGEHNEQFF. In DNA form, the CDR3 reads TGTGCCAGCTCACCATCCAGCGGAGAGCATAATGAGCAGTTCTTC.

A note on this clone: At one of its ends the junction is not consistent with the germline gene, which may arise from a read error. CDR3 DNA: TGTGCCAGCAGCTTAGGGGGACTGCGGACAGGGGATTTGCACTTC. Protein product: CASSLGGLRTGDLHF. This chain uses TRBV7-2 with TRBJ2-7; 9 nucleotides agree with TRBD1. CDR3 length equals 15 residues. Germline V lookup: CDR1 SGHTA, CDR2 FQGNSA. The variable domain in full, completed from reference TRBV7-2 and TRBJ2-7, reads GAGVSQSPSNKVTEKGKDVELRCDPISGHTALYWYRQSLGQGLEFLIYFQGNSAPDKSGLPSDRFSAERTGGSVSTLTIQRTQQEDSAVYLCASSLGGLRTGDLHFGPGTRLTVT.

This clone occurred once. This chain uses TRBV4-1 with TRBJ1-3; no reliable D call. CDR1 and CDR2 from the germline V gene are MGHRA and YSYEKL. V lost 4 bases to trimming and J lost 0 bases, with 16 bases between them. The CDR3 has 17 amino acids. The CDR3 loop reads CASSRGGLVHSGNTIYF. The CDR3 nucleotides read TGCGCCAGCAGCCGAGGCGGTTTAGTCCACTCTGGAAACACCATATATTTT.

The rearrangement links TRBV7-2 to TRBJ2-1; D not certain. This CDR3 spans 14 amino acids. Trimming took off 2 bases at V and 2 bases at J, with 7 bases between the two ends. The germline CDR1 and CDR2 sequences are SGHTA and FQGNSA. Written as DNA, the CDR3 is TGTGCCAGCAGCTTAAACAGCCCCTACAATGAGCAGTTCTTC. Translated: CASSLNSPYNEQFF. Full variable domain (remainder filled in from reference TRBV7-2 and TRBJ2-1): GAGVSQSPSNKVTEKGKDVELRCDPISGHTALYWYRQSLGQGLEFLIYFQGNSAPDKSGLPSDRFSAERTGGSVSTLTIQRTQQEDSAVYLCASSLNSPYNEQFFGPGTRLTVL.

The DNA of the CDR3 is TGTGCCAGCAGTGATAGCGGGAGTCTCGGTGAGCAGTTCTTC. It translates to CASSDSGSLGEQFF. The chain couples TRBV6-4 to TRBJ2-1; 9 nucleotides line up with TRBD2. The junction had 6 bases not matched to a gene; V was cut back by 3 bases and J by 9 bases. Germline V gives CDR1 MRHNA, CDR2 SNTAGT. The length of the CDR3 is 14 residues.

The CDR3 reads CASSFADRTEAFF. The CDR3 DNA reads TGTGCCAGCAGCTTTGCAGACAGAACTGAAGCTTTCTTT. The chain has TRBV5-6 and TRBJ1-1, with D possibly being TRBD1 (5 bases). This CDR3 has 13 residues. Trimming removed 2 bases at V and 5 bases at J, with 10 bases between. CDR1 SGHDT and CDR2 YYEEEE come from the germline V gene.

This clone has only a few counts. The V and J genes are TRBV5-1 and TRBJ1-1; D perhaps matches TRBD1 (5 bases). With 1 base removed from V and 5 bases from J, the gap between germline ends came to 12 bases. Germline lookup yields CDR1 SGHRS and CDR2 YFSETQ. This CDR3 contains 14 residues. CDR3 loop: CASSLIDSPTEAFF. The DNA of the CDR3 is TGCGCCAGCAGCTTGATCGACAGCCCGACTGAAGCTTTCTTT.

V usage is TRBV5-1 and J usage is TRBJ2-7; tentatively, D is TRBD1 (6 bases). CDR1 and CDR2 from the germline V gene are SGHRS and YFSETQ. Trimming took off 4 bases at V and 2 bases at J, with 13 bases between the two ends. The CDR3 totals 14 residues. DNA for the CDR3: TGCGCCAGCAGCCCTACAGGGTCCCCCTACGAGCAGTACTTC. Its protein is CASSPTGSPYEQYF.

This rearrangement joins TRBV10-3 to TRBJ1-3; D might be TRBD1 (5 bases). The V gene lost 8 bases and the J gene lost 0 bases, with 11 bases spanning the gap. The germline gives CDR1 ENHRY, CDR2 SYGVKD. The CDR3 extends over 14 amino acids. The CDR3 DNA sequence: TGTGCCATCGCGGGGGAATTCTCTGGAAACACCATATATTTT. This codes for CAIAGEFSGNTIYF.

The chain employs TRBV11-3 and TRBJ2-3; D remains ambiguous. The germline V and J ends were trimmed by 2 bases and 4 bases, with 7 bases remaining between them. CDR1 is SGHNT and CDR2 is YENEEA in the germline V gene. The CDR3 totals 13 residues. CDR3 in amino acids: CASSLRVPDTQYF. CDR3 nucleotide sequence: TGTGCCAGCAGCTTACGGGTTCCAGATACGCAGTATTTT.